These 24 T cell receptor beta chains originate from one sample sequenced in a study of blood T cells in healthy people across ages (dated by TCRdb to about 2015). Library preparation was by 5' RACE. TCRdb names Illumina HiSeq 2500 as the instrument used. A second PCR of roughly 7 to 11 cycles was performed with a sample-barcoded 5' primer and a J-beta primer mix. Using fastp trimming at Q25 and MiXCR clonotype assembly, TCRdb reanalyzed the public sequencing data and kept in-frame beta chains. Here each entry gathers all rows of one CDR3 protein and keeps the most common genes and DNA. This sample is represented by about 1.5 million distinct CDR3 sequences; roughly 43% of them were singletons. Of the sample, around 4% falls within the top ten clones. Sequencing was performed on blood. All receptors derive from a young woman in good health.

Details on this clonotype: The junction departs from the called germline gene at one end, perhaps through a read error. This sequence joins TRBV4-1 and TRBJ1-5, with 9 bases aligning to TRBD1. The CDR3 has 14 residues. Looked up from germline, CDR1 is MGHRA and CDR2 is YSYEKL. The CDR3 DNA follows: TGCGCCAGCAGCTTTACAGGGGGCGAACAGCCCCGGCATTTT. Translated, it gives CASSFTGGEQPRHF.

This chain links TRBV12-3 or TRBV12-4 with TRBJ1-5, with D unresolved. The germline V and J ends were trimmed by 3 bases and 7 bases, with 10 bases remaining between them. The length of the CDR3 is 13 residues. CDR3 residues: CASSFGVLQPQHF. The CDR3 DNA is TGTGCCAGCAGTTTCGGGGTTCTCCAGCCCCAGCATTTT.

The V and J genes are TRBV11-2 and TRBJ1-5; no clear D. Trimming shortened V by 5 bases and J by 2 bases, and 13 bases separated the two germline ends. This CDR3 has 15 amino acids. CDR1 SGHAT and CDR2 FQNNGV come from the germline V gene. As DNA, the CDR3 is TGTGCCAGCAGCCCCCATATCGCTGGCAATCAGCCCCAGCATTTT. Encoded protein: CASSPHIAGNQPQHF.

The rearrangement uses TRBV20-1 and TRBJ2-5; D is undetermined. The CDR3 consists of 17 residues. Germline CDR1 reads DFQATT; CDR2 reads SNEGSKA (reference sequence). Trimming stripped 0 bases from V and 2 bases from J, with 19 bases between. The CDR3, as DNA: TGCAGTGCTAGAGATTCAGGAAACCTACGAACGCAAGAGACCCAGTACTTC. Protein sequence: CSARDSGNLRTQETQYF.

The gene calls are TRBV3-1 and TRBJ2-7; D may match TRBD1 or TRBD2 (5 bases each). Germline CDR1 is LGHDT and CDR2 is YNNKEL (reference sequence). This CDR3 is built from 14 residues. The V end was cut by 3 bases, the J end by 7 bases, with 16 bases between. This CDR3 is CASSQWGKRNEQYF. The CDR3 DNA reads as TGTGCCAGCAGCCAGTGGGGGAAAAGGAATGAGCAGTACTTC.

The chain has TRBV13 and TRBJ2-1; D possibly uses TRBD1 or TRBD2 (6 bases each). The J call may be in error: the DNA end matches TRBJ2-7 better. CDR3 size: 15 residues. Germline V gene sequence: CDR1 PRHDT, CDR2 FYEKMQ (reference sequence). The CDR3 here is CASSSNGGSYNEQYF. The DNA for the CDR3 is TGTGCCAGCAGCTCCAACGGGGGCTCCTACAATGAGCAGTACTTC.

The chain uses TRBV6-1 and TRBJ1-1; 9 bases are shared with TRBD1. Germline assignment: CDR1 MNHNS and CDR2 SASEGT. V lost 6 bases to trimming and J lost 1 base; unmatched junction nucleotides: 12. The CDR3 is 17 residues long. The CDR3 here is CASSGRYRGRKNTEAFF. CDR3 DNA: TGTGCCAGCAGCGGAAGGTACAGGGGGCGTAAGAACACTGAAGCTTTCTTT.

This chain's CDR3 is CASSFRASRDEQYF. The CDR3 nucleotides are TGTGCCAGCAGCTTTAGGGCCAGTAGGGATGAGCAGTACTTC. The chain is built from TRBV7-2 and TRBJ2-5; unclear D gene. With 3 bases removed from V and 11 bases from J, the gap between germline ends came to 19 bases. The CDR3 extends over 14 amino acids. CDR1 is SGHTA and CDR2 is FQGNSA in the germline V gene. Combining the CDR3 with reference TRBV7-2 and TRBJ2-5 gives the whole variable domain GAGVSQSPSNKVTEKGKDVELRCDPISGHTALYWYRQSLGQGLEFLIYFQGNSAPDKSGLPSDRFSAERTGGSVSTLTIQRTQQEDSAVYLCASSFRASRDEQYFGPGTRLLVL.

The chain links TRBV10-3 to TRBJ2-4, with 8 bases identical to TRBD1. V dropped 3 bases and J dropped 1; count of bases not matched to a gene: 5. Germline assignment: CDR1 ENHRY and CDR2 SYGVKD. The CDR3 totals 16 residues. In DNA form, the CDR3 reads TGTGCCATCAGTGATCCGGGACAGGTTGCCAAAAACATTCAGTACTTC. This gives the protein CAISDPGQVAKNIQYF.

The chain is built from TRBV7-3 and TRBJ2-1; D not resolved. This CDR3 has 12 amino acids. CDR1 and CDR2 from the germline V gene are SGHTA and FQGTGA. The V end lost 1 base, the J end lost 9 bases, and 7 bases lay between the germline ends. The CDR3 DNA sequence: TGTGCCAGCAGCTTAATGCCCAGTGAGCAGTTCTTC. Its protein product is CASSLMPSEQFF.

This sequence joins TRBV5-1 and TRBJ2-3, with 8 bases identical to TRBD1. Germline V gene lookup returns CDR1 SGHRS and CDR2 YFSETQ. The CDR3 loop spans 17 amino acids. J lost 2 bases, V lost 5 bases, and 13 bases had no gene match. CDR3 loop: CASSWGPRRGPTDTQYF. CDR3 nucleotides: TGCGCCAGCAGTTGGGGGCCTCGCAGGGGGCCCACAGATACGCAGTATTTT.

V is TRBV25-1 and J is TRBJ1-4, with D hard to call. The V gene lost 4 bases and the J gene lost 14 bases, with 14 bases spanning the gap. Looked up from germline, CDR1 is MGHDK and CDR2 is SYGVNS. The CDR3 spans 12 residues. The CDR3 DNA reads as TGTGCCAGCAGTGGAGAACAATCTTTCCTGTTTTTT. As protein: CASSGEQSFLFF.

This clonotype was detected a few times. The chain is built from TRBV18 and TRBJ2-4; 7 bases align to TRBD2. The DNA matches TRBJ2-7 better at its end, which makes the J call doubtful. The CDR3 totals 15 residues. Per the germline V gene, CDR1 is KGHSH and CDR2 is LQKENI. The CDR3 nucleotides are TGTGCCAGCTCACCAGGCGGCCTAGCGGACTACGAGCAGTACTTC. This gives the protein CASSPGGLADYEQYF.

The V gene is TRBV6-5, the J gene TRBJ2-1; D gene unclear. The germline V and J ends were trimmed by 5 bases and 2 bases, with 13 bases remaining between them. Germline-derived CDR1 and CDR2 are MNHEY and SVGAGI. The CDR3 is 15 residues long. The CDR3 region has the DNA TGTGCCAGCAGTCCGGACCTAGGTCCCTACAATGAGCAGTTCTTC. Translation: CASSPDLGPYNEQFF.

V gene TRBV6-6 combines with J gene TRBJ2-1; D call uncertain. This CDR3 is 16 amino acids long. V dropped 0 bases and J dropped 0 bases, with 9 bases sitting between them. CDR1 is MNHNY and CDR2 is SVGAGI in the germline V gene (reference sequence). The CDR3 DNA reads as TGTGCCAGCAGTTACTCGCAGCAAAGCTCCTACAATGAGCAGTTCTTC. Its translation is CASSYSQQSSYNEQFF.

The V and J genes are TRBV4-1 and TRBJ1-5; D is undetermined. The CDR3 consists of 13 residues. V was pared by 7 bases and J by 6 bases, with 13 bases between. CDR1 MGHRA and CDR2 YSYEKL come from the germline V gene. In DNA form, the CDR3 reads TGCGCCAGCAACCAGCTTGAGGCTCAGCCCCAGCATTTT. Translation gives CASNQLEAQPQHF.

The chain joins TRBV7-2 to TRBJ2-4, with D possibly matching TRBD2 (5 bases). The CDR3 has 15 amino acids. The germline V and J ends were trimmed by 3 bases and 1 base, with 10 bases remaining between them. The V gene's germline CDR1 is SGHTA and CDR2 FQGNSA. The CDR3 nucleotides read TGTGCCAGCAGCTTTGGACTGCAGGCCAAAAACATTCAGTACTTC. The encoded protein is CASSFGLQAKNIQYF.

The J gene is TRBJ2-3, the V gene TRBV7-2; TRBD2 matches at 9 bases. This CDR3 region has 19 residues. V lost 4 bases and J lost 0; bases outside the gene matches: 14. CDR1 and CDR2 from the germline V gene are SGHTA and FQGNSA. In DNA form, the CDR3 reads TGTGCCAGCAGCTCGAAATCCCTAGCGGGGCCCTCTAGCACAGATACGCAGTATTTT. Translated, it gives CASSSKSLAGPSSTDTQYF.

The chain employs TRBV10-3 and TRBJ2-1, with D possibly being TRBD2 (5 bases). The assigned J gene may be wrong: the sequence end matches TRBJ2-7 better. The CDR3 consists of 14 residues. Germline CDR1 is ENHRY and CDR2 is SYGVKD. The CDR3 DNA reads as TGTGCCATCGCCCCCCCGGGGTCCTACAATGAGCAGTACTTC. Its translation is CAIAPPGSYNEQYF.

The chain employs TRBV29-1 and TRBJ2-3, with 10 positions matching TRBD2. J lost 1 base, V lost 7 bases, and 5 bases had no gene match. Germline V gene lookup returns CDR1 SQVTM and CDR2 ANQGSEA. The CDR3 is 14 residues long. CDR3 DNA: TGCAGCGCATTCAGCGGGAGGGGCACAGATACGCAGTATTTT. This codes for CSAFSGRGTDTQYF.

The V call is TRBV12-3 or TRBV12-4, the J call TRBJ1-4; D gene ambiguous. V was cut by 8 bases and J by 5 bases, with 18 bases left in between. This CDR3 is built from 15 residues. CDR3 residues: CASGLNSFSNEKLFF. The DNA for the CDR3 is TGTGCCAGCGGACTTAACAGCTTTTCCAATGAAAAACTGTTTTTT.

The sample holds a few counts of this clonotype. The chain links TRBV4-3 to TRBJ1-2, with D tentatively TRBD1 (5 bases). Germline CDR1 is LGHNA and CDR2 is YSLEER. This CDR3 has 15 amino acids. Trimming took off 8 bases at V and 4 bases at J, with 20 bases between the two ends. The CDR3 DNA follows: TGCGCCAGCCGCCCGGCAACAGTCCAGGGCTATGGCTACACCTTC. This translates into CASRPATVQGYGYTF.

This clonotype was counted only a few times. The J gene is TRBJ2-5, the V gene TRBV20-1, with TRBD1 identical over 7 bases. The tail of the sequence fits TRBJ2-7 better, so the J call may be wrong. CDR1 is DFQATT and CDR2 is SNEGSKA in the germline V gene (reference sequence). This CDR3 spans 13 amino acids. The CDR3 bases are TGCAGTGCTAGCGGGACAGATTACTACGAGCAGTACTTC. It is translated as CSASGTDYYEQYF.

A single count supports this clonotype. V is TRBV21-1 and J is TRBJ2-7. TRBV21-1 counts as a pseudogene. The length of the CDR3 is 12 residues. The CDR3 protein is CASRQESHEQYF. DNA of the CDR3: TGTGCCAGCAGACAGGAGTCCCACGAGCAGTACTTC.